The T cell receptor (beta chain) under discussion was sequenced for a study of blood T cell repertoires in COVID-19. This clone was recorded only once. Per the authors' pipeline: How many nucleated cells were present was estimated from reference gene primer amplification. Some clones are missing from TCRdb's copy, which holds only in-frame ones; the method was immunoSEQ multiplex PCR. The V and J calls and clone size are taken from that table; D and trimming were inferred from the DNA. The profile covers more than 80,000 clones, with 85% to 90% appearing a single time and roughly 1.5% taken by the ten largest. V was clipped by 4 bases and J by 4 bases, with 13 bases between them. CDR1 MNHEY and CDR2 SMNVEV come from the germline V gene (reference sequence). The CDR3 length is 14 residues.

Material: peripheral blood. The chain employs TRBV27 and TRBJ1-1, with D maybe TRBD1 (6 bases). The receptor comes from a human donor with active COVID-19. The donor label of this sample is uncertain. CDR3 nucleotide sequence: TGTGCCAGCAGTTCTTATTTGGACAGCACTGAAGCTTTCTTT. Its protein product is CASSSYLDSTEAFF.